The rows below give T cell receptor beta chains drawn from one sample of a study of blood T cell repertoires in COVID-19. Libraries were prepared by immunoSEQ multiplex PCR; TCRdb keeps only in-frame clonotypes and omits some of them. The table lists roughly 85,000 clones, about three quarters of them singletons. The sequencing input was peripheral blood. These receptors were taken from a human donor in a cohort sampled during active COVID-19. Both conserved end residues are part of each CDR3.

v_call	j_call	cdr3_aa
TRBV7-2	TRBJ2-7	CASSFQPTATYEQYF
TRBV27	TRBJ2-3	CASSPAAGADTQYF
TRBV28	TRBJ2-5	CASSFPRTGGPETQYF
TRBV5-6	TRBJ2-7	CASSLGRGYYEQYF
TRBV19	TRBJ1-4	CASSTTGDATNEKLFF
TRBV16	TRBJ1-1	CASSPQGTAYTEAFF
TRBV24-1	TRBJ1-5	CATSDPRQGGNQPQHF
TRBV6-5	TRBJ1-2	CASRGVGDGYTF
TRBV2	TRBJ2-1	CASCPSSRGRYNEQFF
TRBV23-1	TRBJ1-5	CASSNRGPGNQPQHF
TRBV5-1	TRBJ2-7	CASSFKSTYEQYF
TRBV3-1/TRBV3-2	TRBJ1-2	CASSQEAGYGYTF
TRBV10-3	TRBJ1-4	CASRQTTNEKLFF
TRBV9	TRBJ1-5	CASSVPPRRDTSNQPQHF
TRBV6-5	TRBJ1-5	CASSRGQFSNQPQHF
TRBV5-8	TRBJ2-7	CASSFQDRASYEQYF
TRBV6-1	TRBJ2-7	CASSEGRGLYEQYF
TRBV7-9	TRBJ2-1	CASSRLAGALHEQFF
TRBV19	TRBJ1-5	CASCGVQGWQPQHF
TRBV7-9	TRBJ1-1	CASSKRGNTEAFF
TRBV7-3	TRBJ1-2	CASSPIGGDYGYTF
TRBV6-5	TRBJ1-4	CASSLTGGSNEKLFF
TRBV10-2	TRBJ2-5	CASRRTLGGEETQYF
TRBV19	TRBJ1-6	CASSSRGGSPLHF
TRBV11-2	TRBJ2-2	CASSLGLGGAGTGELFF
TRBV5-4	TRBJ2-3	CASTSTTGGPSDTQYF
TRBV7-2	TRBJ2-3	CASSLALGADTQYF
TRBV19	TRBJ2-7	CASSTLLGVVHEQYF
TRBV6-6	TRBJ2-7	CASSRDSSSYEQYF
TRBV3-1/TRBV3-2	TRBJ1-4	CASSQVSGIVEKLFF
TRBV9	TRBJ1-1	CASSPHIPGGGTEAFF
TRBV25-1	TRBJ1-6	CASSRTGNSPLHF
TRBV30	TRBJ2-2	CAWRSDRVNTGELFF
TRBV18	TRBJ1-1	CASSGRGSMNTEAFF
TRBV9	TRBJ2-1	CASSVRTGSNEQFF
TRBV5-1	TRBJ2-1	CASSLAGGTGLNEQFF
TRBV19	TRBJ1-1	CASSRGTGQVNMNTEAFF
TRBV11-3	TRBJ2-7	CASSLDWSTGSYEQYF
TRBV19	TRBJ1-4	CASSTNFGGDEKLFF
TRBV19	TRBJ1-6	CASGDLSYNSPLHF
TRBV5-4	TRBJ2-7	CASSLGDRVGEQYF
TRBV11-3	TRBJ2-5	CASTLGLAGGQETQYF
TRBV18	TRBJ1-2	CASSPDKVMLYGYTF
TRBV6-5	TRBJ1-2	CASSYSGQGIYGYTF
TRBV5-4	TRBJ1-4	CASSLGATNEKLFF
TRBV7-9	TRBJ1-2	CASRKGGAFGYTF
TRBV6-1	TRBJ1-3	CASSEEPYSGNTIYF
TRBV4-1	TRBJ2-7	CASSQGGLAGGHEQYF
TRBV27	TRBJ1-2	CASSFSESYGYTF
TRBV6-5	TRBJ1-1	CASSYNTGWTEAFF